Listed here are 3 T cell receptor beta chains from one sample, sequenced in a study of blood T cell repertoires in COVID-19. Sequencing used immunoSEQ multiplex PCR; TCRdb keeps in-frame clones, though not all of them. The sample includes 20,000 to 25,000 clones, about nine tenths of them seen just once. Sample: peripheral blood. These receptors were collected from a man in his 70s with acute or convalescent COVID-19.

This clone occurred once. This sequence joins TRBV27 and TRBJ2-2; D not certain. The CDR3 consists of 13 residues. CDR1 is MNHEY and CDR2 is SMNVEV in the germline V gene (reference sequence). Deletions cut 2 bases from V and 6 bases from J, with 7 bases between. The CDR3 DNA reads TGTGCCAGCAGTTTACCCGTCCCCGGGGAGCTGTTTTTT. It encodes CASSLPVPGELFF.

CDR3 DNA: TGTGCCAGCAGTCGTCAAGGGGCGGAGACCTACGAGCAGTACTTC. As protein: CASSRQGAETYEQYF. The chain couples TRBV27 to TRBJ2-7; a possible D gene is TRBD1 (5 bases). The V end lost 5 bases, the J end lost 2 bases, and 16 bases lay between the germline ends. This CDR3 spans 15 amino acids. The germline V gene has CDR1 MNHEY and CDR2 SMNVEV (reference sequence).

V gene TRBV5-4 combines with J gene TRBJ1-2; no definite D call. Germline loops: CDR1 SGHNT, CDR2 YYREEE (reference sequence). The CDR3 runs 13 residues. Trimming pared 5 bases from V and 8 bases from J, leaving 16 bases between. The CDR3 nucleotides read TGTGCCAGCAGTAGCGACCGACTGGGCGGCTACACCTTC. Amino acid sequence: CASSSDRLGGYTF. The complete variable domain, with remaining parts taken from reference TRBV5-4 and TRBJ1-2, reads ETGVTQSPTHLIKTRGQQVTLRCSSQSGHNTVSWYQQALGQGPQFIFQYYREEENGRGNFPPRFSGLQFPNYSSELNVNALELDDSALYLCASSSDRLGGYTFGSGTRLTVV.